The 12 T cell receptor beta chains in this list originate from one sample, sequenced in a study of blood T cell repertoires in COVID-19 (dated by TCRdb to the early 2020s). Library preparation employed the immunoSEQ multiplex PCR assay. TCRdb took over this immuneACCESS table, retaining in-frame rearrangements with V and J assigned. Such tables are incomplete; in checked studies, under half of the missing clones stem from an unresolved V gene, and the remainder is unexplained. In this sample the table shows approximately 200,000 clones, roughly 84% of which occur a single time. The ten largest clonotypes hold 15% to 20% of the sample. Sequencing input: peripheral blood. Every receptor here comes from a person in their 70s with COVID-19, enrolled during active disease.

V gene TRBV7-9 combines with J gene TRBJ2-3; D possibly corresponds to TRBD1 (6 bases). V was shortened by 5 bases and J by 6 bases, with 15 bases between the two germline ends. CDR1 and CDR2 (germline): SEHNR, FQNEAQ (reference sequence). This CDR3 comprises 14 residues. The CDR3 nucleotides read TGTGCCAGCAGCCCTATCGACCAGGGGGATACGCAGTATTTT. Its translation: CASSPIDQGDTQYF.

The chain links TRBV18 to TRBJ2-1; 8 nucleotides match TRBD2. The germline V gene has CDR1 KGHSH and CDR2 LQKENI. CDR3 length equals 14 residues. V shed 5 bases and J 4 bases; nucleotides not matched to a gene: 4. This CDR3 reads CASSMSGGYNEQFF. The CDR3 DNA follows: TGTGCCAGCTCAATGAGCGGGGGATACAATGAGCAGTTCTTC.

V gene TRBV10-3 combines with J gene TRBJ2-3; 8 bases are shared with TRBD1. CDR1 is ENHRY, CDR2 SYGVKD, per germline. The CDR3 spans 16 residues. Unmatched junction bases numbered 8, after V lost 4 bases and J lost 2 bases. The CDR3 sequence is CAISVGRTGNTDTQYF. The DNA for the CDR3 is TGTGCCATCAGTGTAGGACGGACAGGGAACACAGATACGCAGTATTTT.

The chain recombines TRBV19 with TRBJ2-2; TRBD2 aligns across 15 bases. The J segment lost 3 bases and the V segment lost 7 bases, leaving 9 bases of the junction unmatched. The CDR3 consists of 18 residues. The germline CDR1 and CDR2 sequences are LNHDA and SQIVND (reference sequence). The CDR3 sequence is CASTPGLAGGVDTGELFF. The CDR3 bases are TGTGCCAGTACTCCCGGACTAGCGGGAGGGGTGGACACCGGGGAGCTGTTTTTT.

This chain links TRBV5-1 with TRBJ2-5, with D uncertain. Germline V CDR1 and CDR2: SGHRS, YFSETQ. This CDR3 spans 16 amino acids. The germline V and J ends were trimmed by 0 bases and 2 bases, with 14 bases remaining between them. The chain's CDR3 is CASSLGPLADQETQYF. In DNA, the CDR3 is TGCGCCAGCAGCTTGGGCCCCCTGGCCGATCAAGAGACCCAGTACTTC.

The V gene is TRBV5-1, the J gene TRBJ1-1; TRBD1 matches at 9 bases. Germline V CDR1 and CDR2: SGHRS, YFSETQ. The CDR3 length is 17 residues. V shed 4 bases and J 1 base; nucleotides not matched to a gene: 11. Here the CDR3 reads CASSSTGTGRGNTEAFF. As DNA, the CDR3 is TGCGCCAGCAGCAGCACCGGGACAGGGAGGGGGAACACTGAAGCTTTCTTT.

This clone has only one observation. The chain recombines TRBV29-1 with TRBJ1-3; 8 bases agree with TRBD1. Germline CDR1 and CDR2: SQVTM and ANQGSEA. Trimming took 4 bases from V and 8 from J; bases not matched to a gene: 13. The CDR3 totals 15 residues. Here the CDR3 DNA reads TGCAGCGTTGTAGTCAGGGGGCCTTCTGGGGACACCATATATTTT. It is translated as CSVVVRGPSGDTIYF. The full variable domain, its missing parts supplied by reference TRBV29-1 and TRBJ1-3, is SAVISQKPSRDICQRGTSLTIQCQVDSQVTMMFWYRQQPGQSLTLIATANQGSEATYESGFVIDKFPISRPNLTFSTLTVSNMSPEDSSIYLCSVVVRGPSGDTIYFGEGSWLTVV.

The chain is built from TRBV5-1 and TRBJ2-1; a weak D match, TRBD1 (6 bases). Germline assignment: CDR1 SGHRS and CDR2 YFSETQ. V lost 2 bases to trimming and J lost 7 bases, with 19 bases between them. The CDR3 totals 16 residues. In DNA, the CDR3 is TGCGCCAGCAGCTTCCTAGGGGGAGTAGGGAAGAATGAGCAGTTCTTC. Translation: CASSFLGGVGKNEQFF.

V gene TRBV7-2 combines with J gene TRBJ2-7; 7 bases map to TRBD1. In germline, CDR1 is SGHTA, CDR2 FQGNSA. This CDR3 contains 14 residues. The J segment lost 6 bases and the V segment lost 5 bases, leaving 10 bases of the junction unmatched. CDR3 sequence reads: CASSTSGDRAEQYF. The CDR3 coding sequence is TGTGCCAGCAGCACTAGTGGCGACAGGGCCGAGCAGTACTTC.

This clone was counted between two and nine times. CDR3 DNA: TGTGCTAGTGGTTTATGGACAGGGGGCATCCGAGAGACCCAGTACTTC. Translated, it gives CASGLWTGGIRETQYF. V and J are TRBV12-5 and TRBJ2-5; 11 nucleotides match TRBD1. V shed 3 bases, J shed 4 bases, and the junction held 7 bases outside the gene matches. Germline V CDR1 and CDR2: LGHNT, FRNRAP. This CDR3 is built from 16 residues.

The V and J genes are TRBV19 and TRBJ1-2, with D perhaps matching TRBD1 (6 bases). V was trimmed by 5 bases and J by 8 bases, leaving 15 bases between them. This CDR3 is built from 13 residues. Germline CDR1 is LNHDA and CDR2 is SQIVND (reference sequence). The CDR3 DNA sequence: TGTGCCAGTAGTCCCCAGGGGTATGGAGGCTACACCTTC. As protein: CASSPQGYGGYTF.

CDR3 amino acids: CAIGVEGIQYF. CDR3 nucleotides: TGTGCCATCGGGGTGGAGGGCATTCAGTACTTC. The rearrangement joins TRBV10-3 to TRBJ2-4, with a possible D match to TRBD2 (6 bases). The CDR3 has 11 residues. The V end lost 8 bases, the J end lost 9 bases, and 11 bases lay between the germline ends. In germline, CDR1 is ENHRY, CDR2 SYGVKD.